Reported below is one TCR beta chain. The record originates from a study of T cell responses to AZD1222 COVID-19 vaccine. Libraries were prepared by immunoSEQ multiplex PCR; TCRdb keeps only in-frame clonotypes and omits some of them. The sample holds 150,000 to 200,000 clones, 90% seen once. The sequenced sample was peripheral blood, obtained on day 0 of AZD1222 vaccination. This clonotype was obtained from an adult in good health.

CDR3 residues: CASTPGGWPDTQYF. The CDR3 nucleotides are TGTGCCAGCACACCGGGGGGATGGCCAGATACGCAGTATTTT. The chain has TRBV6-7 and TRBJ2-3; 7 bases fit TRBD2. TRBV6-7 is reported as an ORF; its role is uncertain. This CDR3 has 14 residues. The ends lost 7 bases at V and 4 bases at J; junction bases unmatched: 8.